These 17 T cell receptor beta chains share one sample of origin, sequenced in a study of blood T cell repertoires in COVID-19 (TCRdb year 2020). Receptors were amplified or captured by the immunoSEQ multiplex PCR assay. TCRdb limited this immuneACCESS table to in-frame rearrangements with V and J called. A share of clones is missing; checked studies link under half to unresolved V genes, and the rest is unexplained. The sample includes about 280,000 clones, with 80% to 90% observed a single time. The leading ten clones occupy roughly 5% of the sample. The sample taken for sequencing was peripheral blood. The receptors here all came from a man aged 35 to 55 with acute or convalescent COVID-19.

J is TRBJ2-2 and V is TRBV5-1; the match to TRBD1 covers 7 bases. The CDR3 is 15 residues long. Germline assignment: CDR1 SGHRS and CDR2 YFSETQ. V shed 4 bases and J 0 bases; nucleotides not matched to a gene: 3. The CDR3 nucleotides read TGCGCCAGCAGCCTGACAGGGACGAACACCGGGGAGCTGTTTTTT. Translated: CASSLTGTNTGELFF.

The V gene is TRBV6-5, the J gene TRBJ2-3; D is unclear. Trimming left V 4 bases short and J 3 bases short, with 8 bases between. Germline V gene sequence: CDR1 MNHEY, CDR2 SVGAGI. The CDR3 contains 13 residues. The CDR3 nucleotides read TGTGCCAGCAGTTGGCTGTCAACAGATACGCAGTATTTT. Translating gives CASSWLSTDTQYF.

This chain joins TRBV28 and TRBJ1-1; TRBD1 is a possible D gene (5 bases). Germline V gives CDR1 MDHEN, CDR2 SYDVKM. The V and J ends lost 4 bases and 4 bases respectively, with 19 bases between them. CDR3 length equals 16 residues. CDR3 in DNA: TGTGCCAGCAGTTCCTTGAGTACCGCCAGGGCCACTGAAGCTTTCTTT. Translation: CASSSLSTARATEAFF.

The genes are TRBV14 and TRBJ2-7; D call uncertain. The germline V gene has CDR1 SGHDN and CDR2 FVKESK. Trimming took off 1 base at V and 4 bases at J, with 8 bases between the two ends. This CDR3 contains 13 residues. The CDR3 reads CASSQVLAYEQYF. The CDR3 DNA reads TGTGCCAGCAGCCAAGTGTTGGCTTACGAGCAGTACTTC.

The chain links TRBV19 to TRBJ1-2, with 7 bases identical to TRBD1. V lost 4 bases, J lost 6 bases, and 11 bases stayed unmatched. CDR1 and CDR2 (germline): LNHDA, SQIVND (reference sequence). The CDR3 has 15 amino acids. CDR3 amino acids: CASSRTRQGRNGYTF. The CDR3, as DNA: TGTGCCAGTAGTAGAACCCGACAGGGCAGAAATGGCTACACCTTC.

This clone has more than one count but fewer than ten. V usage is TRBV5-1 and J usage is TRBJ1-1; 8 bases line up with TRBD1. This CDR3 comprises 16 residues. V lost 5 bases, J lost 1 base, and 10 bases stayed unmatched. Per the germline V gene, CDR1 is SGHRS and CDR2 is YFSETQ. The CDR3 loop reads CASSPTAGQENTEAFF. The CDR3 DNA sequence: TGCGCCAGCAGTCCCACAGCGGGACAGGAGAACACTGAAGCTTTCTTT.

As DNA, the CDR3 is TGCAGCTCTTTAACAGGGTCCACTGAAGCTTTCTTT. Translated, it gives CSSLTGSTEAFF. V gene TRBV29-1 combines with J gene TRBJ1-1, with a weak D call TRBD1 (6 bases). The CDR3 loop spans 12 amino acids. The germline V gene has CDR1 SQVTM and CDR2 ANQGSEA. With 8 bases removed from V and 4 bases from J, the gap between germline ends came to 14 bases. Filled out from reference TRBV29-1 and TRBJ1-1, the complete variable domain reads SAVISQKPSRDICQRGTSLTIQCQVDSQVTMMFWYRQQPGQSLTLIATANQGSEATYESGFVIDKFPISRPNLTFSTLTVSNMSPEDSSIYLCSSLTGSTEAFFGQGTRLTVV.

The V call is TRBV6-5, the J call TRBJ1-3; D ambiguous. Looked up from germline, CDR1 is MNHEY and CDR2 is SVGAGI. This CDR3 is 11 amino acids long. V was trimmed by 9 bases and J by 4 bases, leaving 7 bases between them. CDR3 loop: CASDKGNTIYF. The CDR3 DNA sequence: TGTGCCAGTGACAAAGGAAACACCATATATTTT.

The chain joins TRBV11-2 to TRBJ1-2; D is possibly TRBD1 (5 bases). Germline V lookup: CDR1 SGHAT, CDR2 FQNNGV. This CDR3 contains 17 residues. The germline V and J ends were trimmed by 5 bases and 2 bases, with 21 bases remaining between them. Here the CDR3 DNA reads TGTGCCAGCAGCCCATGGTTTGGCCAGGGCAGAAACTATGGCTACACCTTC. Protein product: CASSPWFGQGRNYGYTF.

This sequence joins TRBV6-6 and TRBJ2-1, with 8 bases lining up with TRBD2. CDR3 size: 17 residues. CDR1 and CDR2 from the germline V gene are MNHNY and SVGAGI (reference sequence). J lost 3 bases, V lost 5 bases, and 12 bases had no gene match. CDR3 sequence (DNA): TGTGCCAGCAGTCGGTTCACTACAAGCGGGGGCTACAATGAGCAGTTCTTC. Encoded protein: CASSRFTTSGGYNEQFF.

This chain joins TRBV5-1 and TRBJ1-1; 11 nucleotides agree with TRBD1. The junction had 8 bases not matched to a gene; V was cut back by 4 bases and J by 3 bases. Germline V gives CDR1 SGHRS, CDR2 YFSETQ. The CDR3 sequence is 16 residues long. The CDR3 protein is CASSLPGQGEDTEAFF. In DNA, the CDR3 is TGCGCCAGCAGCCTCCCGGGACAGGGGGAGGACACTGAAGCTTTCTTT.

The chain links TRBV29-1 to TRBJ2-1; D is perhaps TRBD2 (6 bases). V was shortened by 7 bases and J by 6 bases, with 16 bases between the two germline ends. Per germline, CDR1 SQVTM and CDR2 ANQGSEA. The CDR3 extends over 13 amino acids. The CDR3 loop reads CSGRGRIVNEQFF. Here the CDR3 DNA reads TGCAGCGGCCGGGGGAGGATAGTCAATGAGCAGTTCTTC.

The genes are TRBV6-5 and TRBJ1-1; 7 bases agree with TRBD1. The germline V gene encodes CDR1 MNHEY and CDR2 SVGAGI. V shed 6 bases, J shed 0 bases, and the junction held 7 bases outside the gene matches. CDR3 length: 15 residues. CDR3 sequence: CASRVTGALNTEAFF. The CDR3 DNA reads TGTGCCAGCAGAGTTACAGGGGCCCTGAACACTGAAGCTTTCTTT.

V is TRBV3-1 (or the pseudogene TRBV3-2) and J is TRBJ2-7; maybe TRBD2 (6 bases). The germline gives CDR1 LGHDT, CDR2 YNNKEL (reference sequence). The CDR3 contains 16 residues. The ends were cut back, 0 bases at V and 3 bases at J, with 15 bases in the middle. CDR3 nucleotides: TGTGCCAGCAGCCAAGATCCCGGGAGAAGAGACTACGAGCAGTACTTC. This codes for CASSQDPGRRDYEQYF.

The chain recombines TRBV6-6 with TRBJ2-7; 9 positions match TRBD1. Germline V gives CDR1 MNHNY, CDR2 SVGAGI (reference sequence). The CDR3 sequence is 14 residues long. The ends lost 2 bases at V and 4 bases at J; junction bases unmatched: 3. The CDR3 DNA sequence: TGTGCCAGCAGTTACCAGGACAGGGGTTACGAGCAGTACTTC. It specifies CASSYQDRGYEQYF.

The chain links TRBV30 to TRBJ1-1; 7 bases are a match to TRBD1. Germline V gene lookup returns CDR1 GTSNPN and CDR2 SVGIG (reference sequence). The J segment lost 0 bases and the V segment lost 6 bases, leaving 4 bases of the junction unmatched. This CDR3 is built from 13 residues. The CDR3 sequence: CACKGQMNTEAFF. CDR3 DNA sequence: TGTGCCTGCAAGGGACAGATGAACACTGAAGCTTTCTTT. The full variable domain, its missing parts supplied by reference TRBV30 and TRBJ1-1, is SQTIHQWPATLVQPVGSPLSLECTVEGTSNPNLYWYRQAAGRGLQLLFYSVGIGQISSEVPQNLSASRPQDRQFILSSKKLLLSDSGFYLCACKGQMNTEAFFGQGTRLTVV.

This chain uses TRBV12-3 or TRBV12-4 with TRBJ1-3; D remains ambiguous. Trimming stripped 4 bases from V and 0 bases from J, with 4 bases between. The CDR3 extends over 13 amino acids. CDR3 DNA: TGTGCCAGCAGTTACAACTCTGGAAACACCATATATTTT. This encodes CASSYNSGNTIYF.